These 32 T cell receptor beta chains share one sample of origin, sequenced in a study of Ad26.COV2.S vaccination and SARS-CoV-2 variants. Regarding treatment: some 19 received Ad26.COV2.S at low or high dose, single or two shots; roughly five received placebo; per-sample allocation not given. After the first vaccine or placebo injection, samples were drawn on day 63. The repertoire was sequenced with immunoSEQ multiplex PCR; TCRdb's copy has only in-frame clones and lacks some. In the table there are hundreds of thousands of clones, roughly 89% of which are singletons. This sample comprised peripheral blood, obtained in a trial of Ad26.COV2.S vaccine versus placebo. The source is a person aged 18-60 years who received the Ad26.COV2.S COVID-19 vaccine or a placebo.

V gene TRBV5-1 combines with J gene TRBJ2-3; D not certain. The CDR3 consists of 12 residues. The ends were cut back, 2 bases at V and 5 bases at J, with 6 bases in the middle. Germline V CDR1 and CDR2: SGHRS, YFSETQ. The CDR3 loop is CASSFSGDTQYF. CDR3 DNA sequence: TGCGCCAGCAGCTTCAGTGGAGATACGCAGTATTTT.

The V gene is TRBV14, the J gene TRBJ1-1; D call uncertain. This CDR3 comprises 15 residues. The V gene lost 0 bases and the J gene lost 5 bases, with 13 bases spanning the gap. Germline lookup yields CDR1 SGHDN and CDR2 FVKESK. The CDR3 DNA reads as TGTGCCAGCAGCCAAGAAAAAGGAGGGATGACTGAAGCTTTCTTT. Amino acid sequence: CASSQEKGGMTEAFF.

The rearrangement uses TRBV6-2 or TRBV6-3 and TRBJ2-7, with D perhaps matching TRBD1 (6 bases). Germline-derived CDR1 and CDR2 are MNHEY and SVGEGT. The V and J ends lost 7 bases and 5 bases respectively, with 18 bases between them. CDR3 length: 14 residues. CDR3 sequence: CASTPPGVGDEQYF. The CDR3 DNA follows: TGTGCCAGCACCCCCCCAGGGGTTGGGGACGAGCAGTACTTC.

CDR3: CASSPYLAVAYQETQYF. For the CDR3, the DNA is TGTGCCAGCAGCCCGTACCTAGCGGTTGCGTACCAAGAGACCCAGTACTTC. The V and J genes are TRBV7-9 and TRBJ2-5; 7 bases are a match to TRBD2. The CDR3 loop spans 17 amino acids. The junction had 12 bases not matched to a gene; V was cut back by 5 bases and J by 0 bases. Germline lookup yields CDR1 SEHNR and CDR2 FQNEAQ (reference sequence).

The rearrangement uses TRBV7-9 and TRBJ1-2; a weak D match, TRBD1 (5 bases). The V end lost 1 base, the J end lost 5 bases, and 17 bases lay between the germline ends. CDR3 length: 16 residues. Germline loops: CDR1 SEHNR, CDR2 FQNEAQ (reference sequence). In DNA, the CDR3 is TGTGCCAGCAGCTTAGGTTCCGACGGGGCAAGTTATGGCTACACCTTC. Protein sequence: CASSLGSDGASYGYTF. The whole variable domain, filled in from reference TRBV7-9 and TRBJ1-2, reads DTGVSQNPRHKITKRGQNVTFRCDPISEHNRLYWYRQTLGQGPEFLTYFQNEAQLEKSRLLSDRFSAERPKGSFSTLEIQRTEQGDSAMYLCASSLGSDGASYGYTFGSGTRLTVV.

The chain recombines TRBV2 with TRBJ2-1; D is perhaps TRBD2 (6 bases). Germline values: CDR1 SNHLY, CDR2 FYNNEI. V was pared by 7 bases and J by 6 bases, with 16 bases between. The length of the CDR3 is 14 residues. Here the CDR3 reads CASTLLSGGNEQFF. In nucleotides, the CDR3 is TGTGCCAGCACTCTCCTATCCGGGGGCAATGAGCAGTTCTTC. The complete variable domain, with remaining parts taken from reference TRBV2 and TRBJ2-1, reads EPEVTQTPSHQVTQMGQEVILRCVPISNHLYFYWYRQILGQKVEFLVSFYNNEISEKSEIFDDQFSVERPDGSNFTLKIRSTKLEDSAMYFCASTLLSGGNEQFFGPGTRLTVL.

V is TRBV28 and J is TRBJ2-7; D is uncertain. V gave up 2 bases and J gave up 4 bases, with 9 bases separating them. The CDR3 spans 13 residues. CDR1 MDHEN and CDR2 SYDVKM come from the germline V gene. The CDR3 spells CASSLKARYEQYF. The CDR3 DNA is TGTGCCAGCAGTTTAAAGGCCAGATACGAGCAGTACTTC.

This clone appeared once. The V and J genes are TRBV7-8 and TRBJ1-4; TRBD1 matches at 9 bases. The ends lost 2 bases at V and 8 bases at J; junction bases unmatched: 9. Germline V gene lookup returns CDR1 SGHVS and CDR2 FQNEAQ. The CDR3 contains 16 residues. CDR3 region: CASSLTGQGFGEKLFF. CDR3 nucleotides: TGTGCCAGCAGCTTAACGGGACAGGGATTTGGGGAAAAACTGTTTTTT. The full variable domain, completed using reference TRBV7-8 and TRBJ1-4, is GAGVSQSPRYKVAKRGQDVALRCDPISGHVSLFWYQQALGQGPEFLTYFQNEAQLDKSGLPSDRFFAERPEGSVSTLKIQRTQQEDSAVYLCASSLTGQGFGEKLFFGSGTQLSVL.

The chain links TRBV5-1 to TRBJ2-1, with TRBD1 matching 9 bases. The CDR3 has 14 amino acids. Germline V gene data show CDR1 as SGHRS and CDR2 as YFSETQ. V lost 4 bases to trimming and J lost 8 bases; unmatched junction nucleotides: 7. The CDR3: CASSPGTGRHEQFF. The DNA of the CDR3 is TGCGCCAGCAGCCCGGGGACAGGGCGACATGAGCAGTTCTTC.

The rearrangement links TRBV5-8 to TRBJ2-7, with D unclear. The CDR3 sequence is 14 residues long. Trimming took off 1 base at V and 3 bases at J, with 11 bases between the two ends. Germline lookup yields CDR1 SGHTS and CDR2 YDEGEE. The CDR3 spells CASSLRGSHYEQYF. The CDR3 DNA reads as TGTGCCAGCAGCTTGCGAGGATCTCACTACGAGCAGTACTTC.

The rearrangement joins TRBV12-3 or TRBV12-4 to TRBJ2-7; 8 bases are a match to TRBD1. The CDR3 extends over 13 amino acids. Trimming removed 6 bases from V and 6 bases from J; junction bases left unmatched: 7. The CDR3 DNA follows: TGTGCCAGCAGGTCGCAGGGGGCGCGCGAGCAGTACTTC. Its protein is CASRSQGAREQYF.

The chain employs TRBV4-3 and TRBJ2-2; D may be TRBD1 or TRBD2 (5 bases each). The CDR3 extends over 14 amino acids. CDR1 is LGHNA and CDR2 is YSLEER in the germline V gene. Trimming shortened V by 4 bases and J by 6 bases, and 12 bases separated the two germline ends. The CDR3 loop is CASSLRGAAGELFF. The CDR3 region has the DNA TGCGCCAGCAGCCTTCGAGGGGCGGCCGGGGAGCTGTTTTTT.

The J gene is TRBJ1-2, the V gene TRBV7-2, with a possible D match to TRBD1 (5 bases). The CDR3 loop spans 13 amino acids. The V and J ends lost 5 bases and 7 bases respectively, with 14 bases between them. The germline CDR1 and CDR2 sequences are SGHTA and FQGNSA. The CDR3 loop is CASSHQGKGGYTF. CDR3 nucleotides: TGTGCCAGCAGCCATCAGGGAAAGGGTGGCTACACCTTC.

A note on this clone: A much larger clone is a single base away; this may be a read error. The CDR3 DNA reads TGTGCCAGCAGTTACTCCCAGTATAATTCACCCCTCCACTTT. This encodes CASSYSQYNSPLHF. The V call is TRBV6-5, the J call TRBJ1-6; D ambiguous. There are 14 residues in the CDR3. Trimming removed 0 bases at V and 4 bases at J, with 4 bases between. In germline, CDR1 is MNHEY, CDR2 SVGAGI.

The rearrangement links TRBV25-1 to TRBJ2-1; D is possibly TRBD2 (5 bases). Trimming left V 2 bases short and J 8 bases short, with 13 bases between. The CDR3 spans 14 residues. Germline V gene lookup returns CDR1 MGHDK and CDR2 SYGVNS. The CDR3 DNA reads TGTGCCAGCAGTGAAAAGGGAGTTGCGGATGAGCAGTTCTTC. It is translated as CASSEKGVADEQFF.

This chain connects TRBV9 to TRBJ2-1; 8 bases fit TRBD2. CDR1 SGDLS and CDR2 YYNGEE come from the germline V gene. V shed 0 bases and J 3 bases; nucleotides not matched to a gene: 2. CDR3 size: 15 residues. The CDR3 DNA reads as TGTGCCAGCAGCGTAGAAGCGGGAGACTACAATGAGCAGTTCTTC. The encoded protein is CASSVEAGDYNEQFF.

J is TRBJ1-1 and V is TRBV4-1; possibly TRBD1 for D (6 bases). Germline V gives CDR1 MGHRA, CDR2 YSYEKL. The CDR3 consists of 17 residues. V was clipped by 2 bases and J by 0 bases, with 16 bases between them. The CDR3 DNA sequence: TGCGCCAGCAGCCAACCCGCAAAAGGACAGCTGAACACTGAAGCTTTCTTT. It encodes CASSQPAKGQLNTEAFF.

The chain combines TRBV19 with TRBJ2-2; no reliable D call. Between the trimmed V and J ends, which lost 8 bases and 1 base, there was a span of 2 bases. Germline V lookup: CDR1 LNHDA, CDR2 SQIVND (reference sequence). The CDR3 consists of 11 residues. This chain's CDR3 is CASENTGELFF. CDR3 nucleotide sequence: TGTGCCAGTGAGAACACCGGGGAGCTGTTTTTT.

The chain employs TRBV28 and TRBJ2-7; the D is unclear. V dropped 5 bases and J dropped 1 base, with 21 bases sitting between them. Germline lookup yields CDR1 MDHEN and CDR2 SYDVKM. The CDR3 runs to 17 residues. This chain's CDR3 is CASSPISHIPRSYEQYF. The DNA for the CDR3 is TGTGCCAGCAGTCCCATATCCCATATCCCGCGGTCCTACGAGCAGTACTTC.

DNA of the CDR3: TGTGCCAGCAGTTTTGGGACAGGGGGCGTGTACGAGCAGTACTTC. Protein: CASSFGTGGVYEQYF. This chain links TRBV27 with TRBJ2-7; TRBD1 aligns across 12 bases. CDR3 length: 15 amino acids. Trimming cost V 3 bases and J 4 bases; bases outside gene matches: 4. CDR1 and CDR2 from the germline V gene are MNHEY and SMNVEV (reference sequence).

The chain is built from TRBV6-1 and TRBJ1-1, with TRBD1 identical over 8 bases. The V segment lost 3 bases and the J segment 12 bases; nucleotides outside the gene matches: 9. This CDR3 is built from 13 residues. Per germline, CDR1 MNHNS and CDR2 SASEGT. DNA of the CDR3: TGTGCCAGCAGTGAGCGACAGGGGTCTGAGCCTTTCTTT. Translated: CASSERQGSEPFF.

Regarding this clone: Other DNA sequences in the same sample also yield this CDR3. The genes are TRBV18 and TRBJ1-1, with D tentatively TRBD1 (5 bases). Germline CDR1 KGHSH, CDR2 LQKENI. V shed 3 bases and J shed 3 bases, with 8 bases lying between them. The CDR3 has 13 residues. The CDR3 spells CASSPSGDTEAFF. The CDR3 DNA follows: TGTGCCAGCTCACCGTCGGGGGACACTGAAGCTTTCTTT. The complete variable domain, with remaining parts taken from reference TRBV18 and TRBJ1-1, reads NAGVMQNPRHLVRRRGQEARLRCSPMKGHSHVYWYRQLPEEGLKFMVYLQKENIIDESGMPKERFSAEFPKEGPSILRIQQVVRGDSAAYFCASSPSGDTEAFFGQGTRLTVV.

The chain joins TRBV2 to TRBJ2-3; D is uncertain. This CDR3 is 14 amino acids long. Germline V gene data show CDR1 as SNHLY and CDR2 as FYNNEI. Trimming took 6 bases from V and 4 from J, leaving 14 bases between them. The CDR3 nucleotides are TGTGCCAGCAGGGTAACCGGTAACTCAGATACGCAGTATTTT. As protein: CASRVTGNSDTQYF.

The gene calls are TRBV28 and TRBJ1-5; no firm D call. Trimming shortened V by 0 bases and J by 4 bases, and 7 bases separated the two germline ends. This CDR3 region has 14 residues. CDR1 MDHEN and CDR2 SYDVKM come from the germline V gene. The CDR3 loop is CASSLWRGNQPQHF. The DNA for the CDR3 is TGTGCCAGCAGTTTATGGCGGGGAAATCAGCCCCAGCATTTT. The complete variable domain, with remaining parts taken from reference TRBV28 and TRBJ1-5, reads DVKVTQSSRYLVKRTGEKVFLECVQDMDHENMFWYRQDPGLGLRLIYFSYDVKMKEKGDIPEGYSVSREKKERFSLILESASTNQTSMYLCASSLWRGNQPQHFGDGTRLSIL.

CDR3 nucleotides: TGTGCCAGCAGTGAAGCTATGACAGGGGGTGGGGAAAAACTGTTTTTT. Protein: CASSEAMTGGGEKLFF. V is TRBV6-1 and J is TRBJ1-4; TRBD1 agrees at 9 bases. The junction had 7 bases not matched to a gene; V was cut back by 0 bases and J by 8 bases. Germline CDR1 and CDR2: MNHNS and SASEGT. The CDR3 is 16 residues long.

This rearrangement joins TRBV5-1 to TRBJ1-1; TRBD1 agrees at 11 bases. This CDR3 region has 17 residues. V lost 4 bases and J lost 0; bases outside the gene matches: 8. CDR1 is SGHRS and CDR2 is YFSETQ in the germline V gene. The CDR3 spells CASSVGTGGKVNTEAFF. The CDR3 DNA reads TGCGCCAGCAGCGTAGGGACAGGGGGGAAGGTGAACACTGAAGCTTTCTTT.

The chain recombines TRBV6-5 with TRBJ2-7; D may match TRBD1 or TRBD2 (5 bases each). Germline lookup yields CDR1 MNHEY and CDR2 SVGAGI. The CDR3 covers 11 residues. V gave up 3 bases and J gave up 6 bases, with 6 bases separating them. CDR3 sequence (DNA): TGTGCCAGCAGTTATGGGGGCGAGCAGTACTTC. Encoded protein: CASSYGGEQYF.

The V and J genes are TRBV12-5 and TRBJ1-5, with D unclear. With 5 bases removed from V and 6 bases from J, the gap between germline ends came to 8 bases. The V gene's germline CDR1 is LGHNT and CDR2 FRNRAP. The CDR3 is made up of 12 amino acids. CDR3 protein: CASGLGVQPQHF. The CDR3, as DNA: TGTGCTAGTGGTCTCGGGGTTCAGCCCCAGCATTTT.

The V gene is TRBV4-1, the J gene TRBJ2-7; D is possibly TRBD2 (5 bases). The CDR3 totals 14 residues. The germline V gene encodes CDR1 MGHRA and CDR2 YSYEKL. Trimming took 3 bases from V and 6 from J, leaving 15 bases between them. In nucleotides, the CDR3 is TGCGCCAGCAGCCACCCCGGCCTTGGGAGCGAGCAGTACTTC. Translated, it gives CASSHPGLGSEQYF.

This chain joins TRBV4-1 and TRBJ1-4; 7 bases align to TRBD1. Germline V gives CDR1 MGHRA, CDR2 YSYEKL. The CDR3 contains 16 residues. V lost 6 bases and J lost 4; bases outside the gene matches: 11. The CDR3 reads CASRSQTGAVNEKLFF. The CDR3 DNA follows: TGCGCCAGCAGGTCGCAAACAGGGGCCGTTAATGAAAAACTGTTTTTT.

This sequence joins TRBV27 and TRBJ1-2, with D hard to call. The V end was cut by 6 bases, the J end by 5 bases, with 13 bases between. This CDR3 is built from 13 residues. Looked up from germline, CDR1 is MNHEY and CDR2 is SMNVEV (reference sequence). CDR3 coding DNA: TGTGCCAGCAGAAAGCTAGAGGATTATGGCTACACCTTC. Translating it yields CASRKLEDYGYTF.

The sample holds one count of this clone. This sequence joins TRBV19 and TRBJ2-1, with D unresolved. The ends were cut back, 3 bases at V and 4 bases at J, with 7 bases in the middle. Germline lookup yields CDR1 LNHDA and CDR2 SQIVND (reference sequence). The CDR3 sequence is 13 residues long. CDR3 sequence reads: CASSMPEYNEQFF. DNA of the CDR3: TGTGCCAGTAGTATGCCGGAATACAATGAGCAGTTCTTC.